This TCR beta chain was captured by sequencing in a study of shared clonotypes between healthy human individuals. Study findings and constraints: Clonotype sharing across donors was expected to vary with sequencing depth.

This clone has a single count. The antigen is unknown. Germline CDR1 LGHNA, CDR2 YNFKEQ. This CDR3 spans 16 amino acids. The germline V and J ends were trimmed by 3 bases and 0 bases, with 9 bases remaining between them. Every subset had its genomic DNA shared out evenly among several immunoSEQ plates. Generated by immunoSEQ multiplex PCR, the TCRdb table keeps only in-frame clones and is missing some. The sample lists about 680,000 clones, 73% seen once, with around 2% in the top ten. This receptor was identified in a woman aged 30 to 39 in good health. This sequence joins TRBV4-2 and TRBJ2-6, with D maybe TRBD2 (5 bases). Sequencing was carried out using memory CD4+ T cells sorted from blood. Subset meaning: CD45RA-negative fraction. CDR3 protein: CASSQQSGSGANVLTF. CDR3 bases: TGTGCCAGCAGCCAGCAAAGCGGCTCTGGGGCCAACGTCCTGACTTTC.